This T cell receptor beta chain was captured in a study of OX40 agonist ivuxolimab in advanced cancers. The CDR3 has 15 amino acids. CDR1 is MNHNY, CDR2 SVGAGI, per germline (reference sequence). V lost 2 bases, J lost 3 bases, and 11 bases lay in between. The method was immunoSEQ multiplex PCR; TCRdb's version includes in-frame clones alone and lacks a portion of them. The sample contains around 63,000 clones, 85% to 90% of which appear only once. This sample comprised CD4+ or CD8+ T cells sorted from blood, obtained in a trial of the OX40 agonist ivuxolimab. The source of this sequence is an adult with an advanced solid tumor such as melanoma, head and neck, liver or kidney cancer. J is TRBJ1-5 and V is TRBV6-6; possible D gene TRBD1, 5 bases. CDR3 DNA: TGTGCCAGCAGTTACGGGGGAGACAACAATCAGCCCCAGCATTTT. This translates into CASSYGGDNNQPQHF.